These 20 T cell receptor beta chains originate from one sample sequenced in a study of regulatory T cells in long-lasting Graves disease. Relying on iRepertoire HTBI primers and Arm-PCR of CDR3 regions, the team built TCR beta libraries. Each CDR3 protein is one row after TCRdb ran MiXCR on the multiplex PCR reads. The sample includes about 500,000 distinct CDR3 sequences, about 12% of them seen just once. The sample's time point: newly diagnosed GD, antithyroid drugs for less than 3 months. There was RNA extracted from PBMCs, and the TCR library was made from it. The same sample was also studied in work on T cells in Graves' hyperthyroidism and ophthalmopathy.

The sample consisted of peripheral blood mononuclear cells (PBMCs), taken at new diagnosis, from a patient treated with antithyroid drugs. These receptors were taken from a woman younger than 45 with Graves disease.

The rearrangement links TRBV20-1 to TRBJ2-2, with 8 bases aligning to TRBD2. The CDR3 is 14 amino acids. With 3 bases clipped from V and 6 bases from J, the junction kept 6 bases outside the gene matches. CDR1 and CDR2 (germline): DFQATT, SNEGSKA (reference sequence). The CDR3 loop is CSASGRAEAGELFF. The CDR3 DNA reads TGCAGTGCTAGCGGGAGGGCCGAGGCCGGGGAGCTGTTTTTT.

The chain links TRBV6-2 or TRBV6-3 to TRBJ2-3, with 8 positions matching TRBD1. CDR3 length: 15 residues. V lost 5 bases to trimming and J lost 6 bases; unmatched junction nucleotides: 10. The germline CDR1 and CDR2 sequences are MNHEY and SVGEGT. The CDR3 sequence: CASSQRTGHLDTQYF. DNA for the CDR3: TGTGCCAGCAGTCAGAGGACAGGGCATTTGGATACGCAGTATTTT.

Details on this clonotype: One end of the junction is discordant with germline, which a read error may explain. The chain joins TRBV28 to TRBJ2-1; 10 positions agree with TRBD2. The CDR3 consists of 17 residues. Germline lookup yields CDR1 MDHEN and CDR2 SYDVKM. Written as DNA, the CDR3 is TGTGCCAGCAGTTTATCTGCTAGCGGGAGCCACTACAATGGGCAGTTCTTC. It specifies CASSLSASGSHYNGQFF.

The chain has TRBV25-1 and TRBJ1-1, with D unresolved. The V end lost 8 bases, the J end lost 5 bases, and 15 bases lay between the germline ends. The CDR3 extends over 13 amino acids. The germline CDR1 and CDR2 sequences are MGHDK and SYGVNS. The CDR3 reads CASSRGARTEAFF. CDR3 DNA sequence: TGTGCCAGCTCCCGGGGAGCTCGTACTGAAGCTTTCTTT.

V and J are TRBV18 and TRBJ2-2; D gene uncertain. There are 14 residues in the CDR3. The V gene's germline CDR1 is KGHSH and CDR2 LQKENI. V lost 2 bases and J lost 1, with 5 bases in between. CDR3 protein: CASSPRQNTGELFF. The CDR3 nucleotides are TGTGCCAGCTCACCAAGACAGAACACCGGGGAGCTGTTTTTT.

In regard to this clonotype: The junction and the germline gene differ at one end; a read error may be behind it. The genes are TRBV5-1 and TRBJ2-5, with 7 bases matching TRBD1. Germline CDR1 and CDR2: SGHRS and YFSETQ. The CDR3 is 13 residues long. The chain's CDR3 is CASSWDSQGTQYF. The DNA of the CDR3 is TGCGCCAGCAGCTGGGACAGCCAAGGGACCCAGTACTTC.

The sample holds a few counts of this clonotype. The V gene is TRBV18, the J gene TRBJ1-2, with D maybe TRBD1 (5 bases). V lost 0 bases and J lost 7, with 12 bases in between. Germline CDR1 and CDR2: KGHSH and LQKENI. The CDR3 length is 14 residues. The chain's CDR3 is CASSPPGRDGGYTF. The CDR3 DNA reads as TGTGCCAGCTCACCACCGGGCAGGGACGGTGGCTACACCTTC.

This clonotype has ten or more counts. The chain has TRBV7-2 and TRBJ2-2, with 9 nucleotides matching TRBD2. V gave up 5 bases and J gave up 4 bases; unmatched junction bases: 5. The V gene's germline CDR1 is SGHTA and CDR2 FQGNSA. This CDR3 is 15 amino acids long. CDR3 sequence reads: CASSLGTSSTGELFF. Here the CDR3 DNA reads TGTGCCAGCAGCCTAGGGACTAGCAGCACCGGGGAGCTGTTTTTT.

This clonotype was seen at least ten times. This chain joins TRBV28 and TRBJ2-1; D perhaps matches TRBD1 (6 bases). The V gene's germline CDR1 is MDHEN and CDR2 SYDVKM. This CDR3 has 14 amino acids. V lost 7 bases and J 2 bases, leaving 12 bases between the germline ends. The CDR3: CASTEGVTYNEQFF. CDR3 coding DNA: TGTGCCAGCACCGAGGGGGTTACCTACAATGAGCAGTTCTTC.

This clonotype has ten or more counts. CDR3 sequence: CSASTNPGREQYF. In DNA form, the CDR3 reads TGCAGTGCCTCCACCAACCCTGGCCGCGAGCAGTACTTC. This chain links TRBV20-1 with TRBJ2-7; D gene ambiguous. Germline assignment: CDR1 DFQATT and CDR2 SNEGSKA (reference sequence). Trimming took 6 bases from V and 6 from J, leaving 18 bases between them. The CDR3 spans 13 residues.

This clonotype has a handful of counts. The CDR3 loop reads CASSPPGGREAFF. The CDR3 DNA follows: TGTGCCAGCTCACCACCGGGGGGGCGTGAAGCTTTCTTT. The rearrangement joins TRBV18 to TRBJ1-1; a possible D gene is TRBD1 (6 bases). The V end lost 0 bases, the J end lost 7 bases, and 9 bases lay between the germline ends. This CDR3 contains 13 residues. Per the germline V gene, CDR1 is KGHSH and CDR2 is LQKENI.

This clonotype was detected ten times or more. This sequence joins TRBV15 and TRBJ1-1; D is possibly TRBD1 (6 bases). The CDR3 runs to 15 residues. Between the trimmed V and J ends, which lost 5 bases and 1 base, there was a span of 14 bases. Germline V gives CDR1 LNHNV, CDR2 YYDKDF (reference sequence). CDR3 DNA: TGTGCCACCAGCTGGGTTGGGGGCTCGAACACTGAAGCTTTCTTT. Its protein is CATSWVGGSNTEAFF. The entire variable domain, with the rest obtained from reference TRBV15 and TRBJ1-1, is as follows: DAMVIQNPRYQVTQFGKPVTLSCSQTLNHNVMYWYQQKSSQAPKLLFHYYDKDFNNEADTPDNFQSRRPNTSFCFLDIRSPGLGDTAMYLCATSWVGGSNTEAFFGQGTRLTVV.

This clonotype was counted only a few times. A much bigger clone sits one base away, suggesting this may be a read error. The chain carries TRBV7-2 and TRBJ2-5, with TRBD1 identical over 11 bases. The CDR3 sequence is 14 residues long. Germline CDR1 and CDR2: SGHTA and FQGNSA. The CDR3 coding sequence is TGTGCCAGCAGCCGGACAGGGGGCGTGGAGACCCAGTGCTTC. Translated, it gives CASSRTGGVETQCF.

This clonotype has at least ten counts. This chain uses TRBV28 with TRBJ1-1; D is possibly TRBD1 (5 bases). The CDR3 consists of 16 residues. The V end was cut by 3 bases, the J end by 0 bases, with 14 bases between. Germline V gene lookup returns CDR1 MDHEN and CDR2 SYDVKM. The chain's CDR3 is CASSLGGTPVNTEAFF. CDR3 in DNA: TGTGCCAGCAGTTTGGGCGGGACCCCGGTGAACACTGAAGCTTTCTTT.

The sample holds a few counts of this clonotype. V and J are TRBV20-1 and TRBJ1-5, with 8 bases aligning to TRBD1. The CDR3 is made up of 14 amino acids. Germline assignment: CDR1 DFQATT and CDR2 SNEGSKA (reference sequence). J lost 5 bases, V lost 1 base, and 4 bases had no gene match. The CDR3 coding sequence is TGCAGTGCTAGAGCCGCGACAGGGGATCAGCCCCAGCATTTT. It translates to CSARAATGDQPQHF.

The rearrangement joins TRBV18 to TRBJ2-2; perhaps TRBD2 as D (6 bases). Trimming stripped 0 bases from V and 2 bases from J, with 13 bases between. CDR1 and CDR2 (germline): KGHSH, LQKENI. This CDR3 is 17 amino acids long. The CDR3 protein is CASSPPGRRANTGELFF. For the CDR3, the DNA is TGTGCCAGCTCACCACCGGGAAGGAGGGCAAACACCGGGGAGCTGTTTTTT.

The V and J genes are TRBV4-3 and TRBJ2-3; D may be TRBD2 (5 bases). This CDR3 is 14 amino acids long. V was pared by 3 bases and J by 5 bases, with 12 bases between. Germline lookup yields CDR1 LGHNA and CDR2 YSLEER. The CDR3 is CASSQDHEGDTQYF. In DNA form, the CDR3 reads TGCGCCAGCAGCCAGGACCATGAGGGAGATACGCAGTATTTT.

A word on this clonotype: A much more abundant neighbour one base away suggests this may be a read error. This chain connects TRBV6-1 to TRBJ1-1; D is ambiguous. The CDR3 is 13 amino acids. CDR1 is MNHNS and CDR2 is SASEGT in the germline V gene. V lost 8 bases and J lost 1, with 11 bases in between. CDR3 sequence (DNA): TGTGCCAGCCATGGAGGACCGAACACTGAAGCTTTCTTT. It yields the protein CASHGGPNTEAFF.

Ten or more counts support this clonotype. The genes are TRBV9 and TRBJ1-2, with 9 positions matching TRBD1. CDR3 length: 16 amino acids. V lost 0 bases to trimming and J lost 0 bases; unmatched junction nucleotides: 3. Germline V gives CDR1 SGDLS, CDR2 YYNGEE. Here the CDR3 DNA reads TGTGCCAGCAGCGTAGGCACAGGGGGCCCTAACTATGGCTACACCTTC. Protein sequence: CASSVGTGGPNYGYTF.

CDR3 sequence reads: CASSGAETGWSNQPQHF. In DNA form, the CDR3 reads TGTGCCAGCAGCGGCGCTGAGACGGGCTGGAGCAATCAGCCCCAGCATTTT. The J gene is TRBJ1-5, the V gene TRBV5-8; D is unclear. Looked up from germline, CDR1 is SGHTS and CDR2 is YDEGEE. The V gene lost 4 bases and the J gene lost 1 base, with 18 bases spanning the gap. The CDR3 has 17 amino acids.